What follows are 30 T cell receptor beta chains derived from one specimen sequenced in a study of OX40 agonist ivuxolimab in advanced cancers. Some clones are missing from TCRdb's copy, which holds only in-frame ones; the method was immunoSEQ multiplex PCR. The sample has about 34,000 clones, around 90% seen once. Source: CD4+ or CD8+ T cells sorted from blood, taken in a trial of the OX40 agonist ivuxolimab. The receptors derive from an adult with an advanced solid tumor such as melanoma, head and neck, liver or kidney cancer.

The genes are TRBV28 and TRBJ2-7, with D hard to call. V gave up 3 bases and J gave up 4 bases, with 16 bases separating them. The germline V gene has CDR1 MDHEN and CDR2 SYDVKM. The CDR3 length is 15 residues. For the CDR3, the DNA is TGTGCCAGCAGTTTCGGCAGCAGACGCCTTTACGAGCAGTACTTC. This encodes CASSFGSRRLYEQYF.

The V call is TRBV30, the J call TRBJ1-3; D is unclear. Germline CDR1 and CDR2: GTSNPN and SVGIG (reference sequence). V was clipped by 3 bases and J by 0 bases, with 0 bases between them. The CDR3 spans 11 residues. CDR3 amino acids: CAWSSGNTIYF. CDR3 bases: TGTGCCTGGAGCTCTGGAAACACCATATATTTT.

This chain joins TRBV6-1 and TRBJ1-5; D is ambiguous. In germline, CDR1 is MNHNS, CDR2 SASEGT. The ends were cut back, 2 bases at V and 6 bases at J, with 5 bases in the middle. The CDR3 is 12 residues long. Written as DNA, the CDR3 is TGTGCCAGCAGTGAAAGAATTCAGCCCCAGCATTTT. Its protein is CASSERIQPQHF.

V usage is TRBV18 and J usage is TRBJ1-2; 7 bases align to TRBD1. The CDR3 contains 14 residues. Germline CDR1 and CDR2: KGHSH and LQKENI. V was pared by 4 bases and J by 8 bases, with 10 bases of the junction left unmatched. The CDR3 spells CASSQGTESMGYTF. For the CDR3, the DNA is TGTGCCAGCTCACAAGGGACAGAGAGTATGGGCTACACCTTC.

The V gene is TRBV28, the J gene TRBJ2-7, with 14 bases aligning to TRBD2. This CDR3 has 16 residues. Germline CDR1 MDHEN, CDR2 SYDVKM. V gave up 2 bases and J gave up 3 bases; unmatched junction bases: 3. The CDR3 DNA is TGTGCCAGCAGTTTACGGGGGACTAGCGGGAGCTACGAGCAGTACTTC. Its translation is CASSLRGTSGSYEQYF.

V gene TRBV27 combines with J gene TRBJ1-4; D unresolved. The CDR3 is made up of 15 amino acids. CDR1 is MNHEY, CDR2 SMNVEV, per germline (reference sequence). Between the trimmed V and J ends, which lost 0 bases and 3 bases, there was a span of 8 bases. DNA of the CDR3: TGTGCCAGCAGTTTATCGTGGAAGGCTAATGAAAAACTGTTTTTT. Translated: CASSLSWKANEKLFF.

This chain links TRBV10-3 with TRBJ1-6, with a possible D match to TRBD1 (5 bases). V lost 3 bases and J 10 bases, leaving 10 bases between the germline ends. This CDR3 spans 13 amino acids. Germline CDR1 is ENHRY and CDR2 is SYGVKD. CDR3 nucleotides: TGTGCCATCAGTGACAGGGTGGAATCACCCCTCCACTTT. Translated, it gives CAISDRVESPLHF.

The chain carries TRBV27 and TRBJ2-1; 8 bases agree with TRBD2. The V gene end was trimmed by 0 bases and the J gene end by 2 bases; junction bases not matched to a gene: 6. This CDR3 has 17 residues. The germline V gene encodes CDR1 MNHEY and CDR2 SMNVEV (reference sequence). CDR3 sequence (DNA): TGTGCCAGCAGTTTATCGACGGGAGGGCTCACCTACAATGAGCAGTTCTTC. Translation: CASSLSTGGLTYNEQFF.

This chain joins TRBV30 and TRBJ2-4; maybe TRBD1 (6 bases). This CDR3 comprises 18 residues. The V gene's germline CDR1 is GTSNPN and CDR2 SVGIG (reference sequence). Trimming shortened V by 4 bases and J by 3 bases, and 25 bases separated the two germline ends. The CDR3 DNA sequence: TGTGCCTGGACACCTGCGGGTTTGGGGGCGGTTGTCAAAAACATTCAGTACTTC. Translated: CAWTPAGLGAVVKNIQYF. Based on the CDR3 plus reference TRBV30 and TRBJ2-4, the full variable domain is SQTIHQWPATLVQPVGSPLSLECTVEGTSNPNLYWYRQAAGRGLQLLFYSVGIGQISSEVPQNLSASRPQDRQFILSSKKLLLSDSGFYLCAWTPAGLGAVVKNIQYFGAGTRLSVL.

This sequence joins TRBV28 and TRBJ1-2, with D maybe TRBD1 (5 bases). Between the trimmed V and J ends, which lost 8 bases and 5 bases, there was a span of 15 bases. The CDR3 sequence is 13 residues long. Germline CDR1 is MDHEN and CDR2 is SYDVKM. The CDR3 sequence is CASGAGQGYGYTF. The CDR3 bases are TGTGCCAGCGGCGCTGGTCAGGGATATGGCTACACCTTC.

The chain links TRBV10-2 to TRBJ1-1, with 8 bases fitting TRBD1. This CDR3 contains 12 residues. CDR1 and CDR2 (germline): WSHSY, SAAADI. The V segment lost 8 bases and the J segment 10 bases; nucleotides outside the gene matches: 9. In nucleotides, the CDR3 is TGCGCCAGCGGTTCACAGGGGGTGCCAGCTTTCTTT. It specifies CASGSQGVPAFF.

J is TRBJ2-7 and V is TRBV5-1, with D maybe TRBD1 (6 bases). The length of the CDR3 is 14 residues. The germline gives CDR1 SGHRS, CDR2 YFSETQ. Deletions cut 0 bases from V and 6 bases from J, with 13 bases between. The chain's CDR3 is CASSLGTGIGEQYF. CDR3 sequence (DNA): TGCGCCAGCAGCTTGGGAACAGGGATCGGCGAGCAGTACTTC.

This chain links TRBV7-9 with TRBJ1-5; possible D gene TRBD1, 5 bases. Germline-derived CDR1 and CDR2 are SEHNR and FQNEAQ (reference sequence). CDR3 length: 13 amino acids. The V end lost 5 bases, the J end lost 7 bases, and 12 bases lay between the germline ends. This CDR3 is CASSPMGEQPQHF. As DNA, the CDR3 is TGTGCCAGCAGCCCCATGGGGGAACAGCCCCAGCATTTT.

The chain joins TRBV9 to TRBJ1-1; D unclear. V lost 5 bases, J lost 1 base, and 18 bases lay in between. The CDR3 contains 16 residues. Germline CDR1 and CDR2: SGDLS and YYNGEE. This CDR3 reads CASRRPRRARNTEAFF. CDR3 DNA: TGTGCCAGCAGAAGACCTCGGAGGGCAAGGAACACTGAAGCTTTCTTT. Supplemented by reference TRBV9 and TRBJ1-1, the full variable domain reads DSGVTQTPKHLITATGQRVTLRCSPRSGDLSVYWYQQSLDQGLQFLIQYYNGEERAKGNILERFSAQQFPDLHSELNLSSLELGDSALYFCASRRPRRARNTEAFFGQGTRLTVV.

This chain connects TRBV5-1 to TRBJ1-1; D remains ambiguous. There are 13 residues in the CDR3. Per the germline V gene, CDR1 is SGHRS and CDR2 is YFSETQ. V was shortened by 5 bases and J by 3 bases, with 11 bases between the two germline ends. CDR3 sequence: CASSFSSDTEAFF. The CDR3 DNA is TGCGCCAGCAGTTTTTCATCGGACACTGAAGCTTTCTTT. The full variable domain, its missing parts supplied by reference TRBV5-1 and TRBJ1-1, is KAGVTQTPRYLIKTRGQQVTLSCSPISGHRSVSWYQQTPGQGLQFLFEYFSETQRNKGNFPGRFSGRQFSNSRSEMNVSTLELGDSALYLCASSFSSDTEAFFGQGTRLTVV.

The chain is built from TRBV28 and TRBJ2-7; no clear D gene. The germline CDR1 and CDR2 sequences are MDHEN and SYDVKM. V was cut by 4 bases and J by 0 bases, with 10 bases left in between. The CDR3 spans 14 residues. DNA for the CDR3: TGTGCCAGCAGTTCCTCCGGGCCCTCCTACGAGCAGTACTTC. Translating it yields CASSSSGPSYEQYF.

The gene calls are TRBV7-2 and TRBJ2-2; D possibly matches TRBD1 or TRBD2 (6 bases each). The V gene lost 5 bases and the J gene lost 3 bases, with 19 bases spanning the gap. The CDR3 covers 17 residues. Germline lookup yields CDR1 SGHTA and CDR2 FQGNSA. The CDR3 nucleotides are TGTGCCAGCAGCCCTCGGTCGGGGGCGTTCCACACCGGGGAGCTGTTTTTT. Translated: CASSPRSGAFHTGELFF.

The chain employs TRBV19 and TRBJ1-6, with D maybe TRBD1 (6 bases). Trimming took off 3 bases at V and 8 bases at J, with 14 bases between the two ends. Germline CDR1 and CDR2: LNHDA and SQIVND (reference sequence). The CDR3 length is 15 residues. The CDR3: CASSILQGGDSPLHF. The CDR3 DNA is TGTGCCAGTAGTATCCTACAGGGAGGGGATTCACCCCTCCACTTT.

The chain joins TRBV6-1 to TRBJ1-3; 10 bases fit TRBD1. The CDR3 covers 14 residues. CDR1 and CDR2 from the germline V gene are MNHNS and SASEGT. V was clipped by 10 bases and J by 4 bases; unmatched bases: 7. CDR3 coding DNA: TGTGCCACGGGGGACAGGGGTGCAGGAAACACCATATATTTT. It codes for CATGDRGAGNTIYF.

The V call is TRBV6-1, the J call TRBJ1-2; 7 nucleotides match TRBD1. There are 14 residues in the CDR3. Germline assignment: CDR1 MNHNS and CDR2 SASEGT. Unmatched junction bases numbered 7, after V lost 7 bases and J lost 2 bases. The CDR3 sequence is CASMSGQSNYGYTF. The CDR3 DNA reads as TGTGCCAGCATGTCGGGACAGAGCAACTATGGCTACACCTTC.

This clone was seen once. The chain couples TRBV10-3 to TRBJ2-6; TRBD1 matches at 9 bases. J gave up 2 bases and V 8 bases, and 13 bases lay outside the gene matches. The germline V gene has CDR1 ENHRY and CDR2 SYGVKD. This CDR3 has 18 amino acids. The CDR3 loop is CAIGSGQGTLTGANVLTF. The DNA for the CDR3 is TGTGCCATCGGCTCGGGACAGGGAACTCTCACTGGGGCCAACGTCCTGACTTTC.

The chain recombines TRBV18 with TRBJ1-4; unclear D gene. Germline V gene data show CDR1 as KGHSH and CDR2 as LQKENI. Trimming cost V 3 bases and J 2 bases, with 10 bases left between them. CDR3 length: 15 amino acids. CDR3 in DNA: TGTGCCAGCTCACCTCGGGGTTCCACTAATGAAAAACTGTTTTTT. Encoded protein: CASSPRGSTNEKLFF. Supplemented by reference TRBV18 and TRBJ1-4, the full variable domain reads NAGVMQNPRHLVRRRGQEARLRCSPMKGHSHVYWYRQLPEEGLKFMVYLQKENIIDESGMPKERFSAEFPKEGPSILRIQQVVRGDSAAYFCASSPRGSTNEKLFFGSGTQLSVL.

This chain uses TRBV11-3 with TRBJ1-6; possibly TRBD1 for D (6 bases). Germline V lookup: CDR1 SGHNT, CDR2 YENEEA. This CDR3 is 15 amino acids long. Deletions cut 0 bases from V and 8 bases from J, with 11 bases between. CDR3 amino acids: CASSLDGGRDSPLHF. Here the CDR3 DNA reads TGTGCCAGCAGCTTAGATGGGGGCCGCGATTCACCCCTCCACTTT.

The chain uses TRBV6-4 and TRBJ2-7, with D tentatively TRBD1 or TRBD2 (5 bases each). CDR3 length: 14 amino acids. The V end lost 4 bases, the J end lost 7 bases, and 17 bases lay between the germline ends. Germline loops: CDR1 MRHNA, CDR2 SNTAGT. DNA of the CDR3: TGTGCCAGCAGTGCGGGGACCCCCCCGGGGGAGCAGTACTTC. Protein product: CASSAGTPPGEQYF.

This chain connects TRBV2 to TRBJ1-1; D is ambiguous. V gave up 4 bases and J gave up 7 bases, with 16 bases separating them. The CDR3 totals 14 residues. Germline assignment: CDR1 SNHLY and CDR2 FYNNEI. As DNA, the CDR3 is TGTGCCAGCAGTGGGCAGTCTTTATCCCGTGAAGCTTTCTTT. Protein sequence: CASSGQSLSREAFF.

The CDR3 nucleotides read TGTGCCAGCAGCAAGGGACTCTACAATGAGCAGTTCTTC. Protein: CASSKGLYNEQFF. The rearrangement uses TRBV7-3 and TRBJ2-1, with D possibly TRBD2 on 6 matching bases. CDR1 is SGHTA, CDR2 FQGTGA, per germline. The CDR3 totals 13 residues. V was clipped by 5 bases and J by 3 bases, with 8 bases between them.

Points on this clone: Mismatch with germline at one junction end may stem from a read error. The V and J genes are TRBV7-2 and TRBJ2-3, with D tentatively TRBD2 (5 bases). The CDR3 has 14 amino acids. Germline CDR1 reads SGHTA; CDR2 reads FQGNSA. CDR3 protein: CASSLSSSEDTRYF. The CDR3 DNA is TGTGCCAGCAGCTTATCGAGTAGCGAGGATACGCGGTATTTT.

The V call is TRBV11-3, the J call TRBJ2-2; D gene ambiguous. Trimming cost V 1 base and J 5 bases, with 17 bases left between them. The CDR3 has 17 residues. Per germline, CDR1 SGHNT and CDR2 YENEEA. The CDR3 region has the DNA TGTGCCAGCAGCTTAGGGTTCGCGCCCTTTGGGACCGGGGAGCTGTTTTTT. Its protein is CASSLGFAPFGTGELFF.

This clone was recorded once. The chain carries TRBV11-2 and TRBJ2-2; D gene unclear. CDR1 and CDR2 from the germline V gene are SGHAT and FQNNGV. Trimming removed 6 bases at V and 7 bases at J, with 18 bases between. This CDR3 is 15 amino acids long. The CDR3 bases are TGTGCCAGCAGTTCCGCGTCGGCCTGGAACGGGGAGCTGTTTTTT. Its protein is CASSSASAWNGELFF.

The chain recombines TRBV2 with TRBJ1-5, with no clear D. This CDR3 is 15 amino acids long. Looked up from germline, CDR1 is SNHLY and CDR2 is FYNNEI. V lost 3 bases to trimming and J lost 4 bases, with 13 bases between them. The CDR3 bases are TGTGCCAGCAGTGATTGGCAGGTCCAGAATCAGCCCCAGCATTTT. Amino acids: CASSDWQVQNQPQHF.